This TCR beta chain was profiled in a study of T cells after yellow fever vaccination. Across the study: Any fraction with a low cell number was prepared using SMART-Seq v4 Ultra Low Input. Whole-study findings and limits: The study re-detected most primary-vaccination clones after the booster (approximately 96% CD4, 88% CD8). Peaking faster, on day 5 versus 15, the secondary response was nonetheless weaker.

This clonotype has a count of ten or more. Its antigen is not known. TCRdb called the 5' RACE reads again in MiXCR, with one record for every CDR3 protein. The table has approximately 350,000 distinct CDR3 sequences, around 10% seen once. Sequenced here: PBMCs, sampled on the day of the first yellow fever vaccination. This TCR was sampled from a man between 18 and 29 years old who received the YFV17D yellow fever vaccine.

In DNA form, the CDR3 reads TGCGCCAGCAGCTTGACAGGGGTTCGCAATCAGCCCCAGCATTTT. It yields the protein CASSLTGVRNQPQHF. V is TRBV5-1 and J is TRBJ1-5, with 7 bases lining up with TRBD1. The CDR3 covers 15 residues. Germline V gene sequence: CDR1 SGHRS, CDR2 YFSETQ. The trim removed 1 base at V and 2 bases at J, leaving 3 bases unmatched.